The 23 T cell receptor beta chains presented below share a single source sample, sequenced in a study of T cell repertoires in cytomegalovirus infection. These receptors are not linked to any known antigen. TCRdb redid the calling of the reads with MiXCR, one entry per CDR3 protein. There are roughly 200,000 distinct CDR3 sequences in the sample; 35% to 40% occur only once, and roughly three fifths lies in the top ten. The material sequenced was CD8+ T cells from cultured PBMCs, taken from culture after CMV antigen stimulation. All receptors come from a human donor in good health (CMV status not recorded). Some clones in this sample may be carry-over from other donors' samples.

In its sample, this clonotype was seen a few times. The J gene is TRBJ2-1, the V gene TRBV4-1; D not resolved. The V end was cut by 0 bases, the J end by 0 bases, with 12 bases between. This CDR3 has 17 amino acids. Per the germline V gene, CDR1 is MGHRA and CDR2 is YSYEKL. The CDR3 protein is CASSQDRAEFSYNEQFF. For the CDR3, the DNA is TGCGCCAGCAGCCAAGATCGTGCGGAATTCTCCTACAATGAGCAGTTCTTC.

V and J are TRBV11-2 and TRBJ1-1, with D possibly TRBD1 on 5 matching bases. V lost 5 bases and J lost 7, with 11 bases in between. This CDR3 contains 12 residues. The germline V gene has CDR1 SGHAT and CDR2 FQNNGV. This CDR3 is CASSAWDYEAFF. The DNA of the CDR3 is TGTGCCAGCAGCGCTTGGGACTATGAAGCTTTCTTT.

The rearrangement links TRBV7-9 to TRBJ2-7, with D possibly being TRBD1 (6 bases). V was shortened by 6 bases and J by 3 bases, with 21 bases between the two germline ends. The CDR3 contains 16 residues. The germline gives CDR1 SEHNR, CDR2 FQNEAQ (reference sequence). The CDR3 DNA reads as TGTGCCAGCAGATTAATCAGGGGTGCAGCTTACTACGAGCAGTACTTC. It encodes CASRLIRGAAYYEQYF.

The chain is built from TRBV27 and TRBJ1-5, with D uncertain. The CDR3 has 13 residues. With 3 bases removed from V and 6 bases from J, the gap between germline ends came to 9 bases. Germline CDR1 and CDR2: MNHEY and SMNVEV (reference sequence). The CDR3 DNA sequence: TGTGCCAGCAGTTTTACTTTGGGTCAGCCCCAGCATTTT. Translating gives CASSFTLGQPQHF.

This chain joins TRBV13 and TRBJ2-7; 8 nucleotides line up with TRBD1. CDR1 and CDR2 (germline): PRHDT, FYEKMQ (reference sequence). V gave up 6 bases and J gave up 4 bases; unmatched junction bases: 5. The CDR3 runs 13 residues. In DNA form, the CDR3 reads TGTGCCAGCAGAGACAGGGGTGATTACGAGCAGTACTTC. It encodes CASRDRGDYEQYF.

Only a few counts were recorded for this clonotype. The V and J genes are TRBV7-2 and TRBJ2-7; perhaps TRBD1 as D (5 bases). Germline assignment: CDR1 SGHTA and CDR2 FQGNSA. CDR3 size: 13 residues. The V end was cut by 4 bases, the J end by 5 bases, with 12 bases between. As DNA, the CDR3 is TGTGCCAGCAGCTCCCTCCTGGGGCACGAGCAGTACTTC. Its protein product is CASSSLLGHEQYF.

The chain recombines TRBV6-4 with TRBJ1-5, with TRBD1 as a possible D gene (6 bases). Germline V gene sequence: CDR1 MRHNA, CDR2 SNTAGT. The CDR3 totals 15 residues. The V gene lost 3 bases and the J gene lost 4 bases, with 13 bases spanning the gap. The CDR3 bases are TGTGCCAGCAGTGAAAGGGGGGAACTTAATCAGCCCCAGCATTTT. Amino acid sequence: CASSERGELNQPQHF.

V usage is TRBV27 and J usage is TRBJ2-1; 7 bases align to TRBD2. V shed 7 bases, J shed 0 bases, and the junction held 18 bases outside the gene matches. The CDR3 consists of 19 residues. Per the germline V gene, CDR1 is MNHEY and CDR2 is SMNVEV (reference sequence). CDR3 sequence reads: CASTPSAGDAPNSYNEQFF. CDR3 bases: TGTGCCAGCACCCCCTCCGCGGGGGATGCTCCCAACTCCTACAATGAGCAGTTCTTC.

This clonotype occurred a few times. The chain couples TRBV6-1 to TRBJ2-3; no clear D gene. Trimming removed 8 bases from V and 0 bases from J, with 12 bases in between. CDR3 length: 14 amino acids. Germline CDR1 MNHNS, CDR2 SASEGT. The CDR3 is CASEEIESTDTQYF. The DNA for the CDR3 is TGTGCCAGCGAGGAGATCGAGAGCACAGATACGCAGTATTTT.

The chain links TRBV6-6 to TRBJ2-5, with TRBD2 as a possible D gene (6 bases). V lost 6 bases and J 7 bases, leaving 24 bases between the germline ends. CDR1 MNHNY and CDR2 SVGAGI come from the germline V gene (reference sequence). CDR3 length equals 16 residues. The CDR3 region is CASSDVRVLALGTQYF. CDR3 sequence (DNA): TGTGCCAGCAGCGACGTGAGGGTACTAGCCTTGGGGACCCAGTACTTC.

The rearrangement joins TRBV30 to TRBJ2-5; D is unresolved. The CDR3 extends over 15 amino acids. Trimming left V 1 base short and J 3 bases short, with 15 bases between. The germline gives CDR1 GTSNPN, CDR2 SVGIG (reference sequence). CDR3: CAWSEIRAPEETQYF. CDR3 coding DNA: TGTGCCTGGAGTGAAATCCGGGCCCCTGAAGAGACCCAGTACTTC. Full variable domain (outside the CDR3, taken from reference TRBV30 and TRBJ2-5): SQTIHQWPATLVQPVGSPLSLECTVEGTSNPNLYWYRQAAGRGLQLLFYSVGIGQISSEVPQNLSASRPQDRQFILSSKKLLLSDSGFYLCAWSEIRAPEETQYFGPGTRLLVL.

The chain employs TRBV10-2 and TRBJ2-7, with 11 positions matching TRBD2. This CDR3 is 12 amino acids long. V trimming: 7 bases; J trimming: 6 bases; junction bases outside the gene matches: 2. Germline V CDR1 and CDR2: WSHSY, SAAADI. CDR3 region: CASTSGRIEQYF. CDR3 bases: TGCGCCAGCACTAGCGGGAGGATCGAGCAGTACTTC.

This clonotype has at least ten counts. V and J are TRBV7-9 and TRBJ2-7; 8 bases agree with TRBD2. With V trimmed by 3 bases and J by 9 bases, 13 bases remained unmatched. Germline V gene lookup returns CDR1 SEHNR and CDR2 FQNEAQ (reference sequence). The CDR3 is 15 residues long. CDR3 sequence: CASSFKREWGTVQYF. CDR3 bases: TGTGCCAGCAGCTTTAAGCGGGAGTGGGGTACTGTGCAGTACTTC.

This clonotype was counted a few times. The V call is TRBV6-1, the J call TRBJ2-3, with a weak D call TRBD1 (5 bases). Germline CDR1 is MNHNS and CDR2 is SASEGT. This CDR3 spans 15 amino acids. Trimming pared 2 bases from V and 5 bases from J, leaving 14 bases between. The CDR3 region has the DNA TGTGCCAGCAGTGAATGGCGGCAGGGCGTAGATACGCAGTATTTT. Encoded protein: CASSEWRQGVDTQYF.

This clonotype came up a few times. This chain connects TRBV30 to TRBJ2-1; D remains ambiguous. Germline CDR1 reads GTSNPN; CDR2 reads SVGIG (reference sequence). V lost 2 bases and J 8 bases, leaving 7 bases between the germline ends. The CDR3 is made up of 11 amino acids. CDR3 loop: CAWSRPDEQFF. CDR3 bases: TGTGCCTGGAGTCGACCCGATGAGCAGTTCTTC.

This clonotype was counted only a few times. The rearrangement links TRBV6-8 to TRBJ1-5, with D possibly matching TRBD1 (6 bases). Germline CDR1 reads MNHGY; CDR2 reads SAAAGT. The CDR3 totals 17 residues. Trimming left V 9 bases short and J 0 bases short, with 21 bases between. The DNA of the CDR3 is TGTGCCAGTCTTTCTGCTCACCGGACAGATAGCAATCAGCCCCAGCATTTT. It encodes CASLSAHRTDSNQPQHF.

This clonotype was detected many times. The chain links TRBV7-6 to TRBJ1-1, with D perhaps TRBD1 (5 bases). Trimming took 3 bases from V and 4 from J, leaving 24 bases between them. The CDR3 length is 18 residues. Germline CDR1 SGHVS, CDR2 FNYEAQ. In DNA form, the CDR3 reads TGTGCCAGCAGCTTCGGCAGGGACCCCAAAACTCAGGTCACTGAAGCTTTCTTT. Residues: CASSFGRDPKTQVTEAFF.

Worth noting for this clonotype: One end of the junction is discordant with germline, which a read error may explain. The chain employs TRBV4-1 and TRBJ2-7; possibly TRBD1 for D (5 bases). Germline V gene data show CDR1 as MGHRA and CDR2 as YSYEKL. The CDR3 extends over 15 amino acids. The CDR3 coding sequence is TGTGCCAGCAGCCAAGAAAGTCAGGGCTCCTACGAGCAGTACTTC. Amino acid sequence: CASSQESQGSYEQYF.

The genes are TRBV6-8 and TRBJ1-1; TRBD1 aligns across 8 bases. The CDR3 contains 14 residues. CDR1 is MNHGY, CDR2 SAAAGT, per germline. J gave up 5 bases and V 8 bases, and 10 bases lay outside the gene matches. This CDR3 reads CASGSRGRGTEAFF. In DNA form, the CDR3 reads TGTGCCAGCGGTTCCAGGGGGCGCGGGACTGAAGCTTTCTTT.

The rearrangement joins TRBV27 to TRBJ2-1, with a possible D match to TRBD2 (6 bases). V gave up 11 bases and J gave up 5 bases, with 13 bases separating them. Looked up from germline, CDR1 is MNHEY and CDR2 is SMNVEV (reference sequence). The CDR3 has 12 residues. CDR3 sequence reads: CAARGMHNEQFF. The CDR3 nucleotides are TGTGCCGCCCGGGGGATGCACAATGAGCAGTTCTTC.

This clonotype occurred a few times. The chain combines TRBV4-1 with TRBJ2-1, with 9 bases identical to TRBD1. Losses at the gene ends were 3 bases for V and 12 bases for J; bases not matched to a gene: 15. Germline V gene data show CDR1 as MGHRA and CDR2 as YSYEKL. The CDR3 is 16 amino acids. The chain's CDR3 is CASSHFSAGDRGAQFF. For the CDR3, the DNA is TGCGCCAGCAGCCACTTCTCGGCGGGAGACAGGGGGGCGCAGTTCTTC.

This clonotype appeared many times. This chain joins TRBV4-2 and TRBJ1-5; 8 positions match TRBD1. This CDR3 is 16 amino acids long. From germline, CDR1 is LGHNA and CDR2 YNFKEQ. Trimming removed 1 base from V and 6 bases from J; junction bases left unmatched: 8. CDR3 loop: CASSQASGGGGQPQHF. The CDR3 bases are TGTGCCAGCAGCCAAGCCTCAGGGGGCGGAGGTCAGCCCCAGCATTTT.

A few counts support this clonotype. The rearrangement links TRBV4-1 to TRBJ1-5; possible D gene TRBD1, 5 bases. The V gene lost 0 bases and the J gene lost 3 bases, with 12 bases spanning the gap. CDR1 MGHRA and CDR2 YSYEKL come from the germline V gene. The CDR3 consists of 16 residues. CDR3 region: CASSQEPAGINQPQHF. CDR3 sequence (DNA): TGCGCCAGCAGCCAAGAACCAGCAGGGATCAATCAGCCCCAGCATTTT.